The clone carrying this TCR beta chain was seen a handful of times. Its matching antigen is unknown. The data were obtained in a study of PD-1 blockade in classical Hodgkin lymphoma. Study-level results: Factors driving the repertoire differences, possibly disease activity or prior therapy, remain undefined. Newly diagnosed and completely responding patients shared comparable baseline diversity.

The method was immunoSEQ multiplex PCR; TCRdb's version includes in-frame clones alone and lacks a portion of them. The table has approximately 100,000 clones, about 89% seen once. With no exception, relapse followed autologous stem cell transplantation in all patients, and brentuximab vedotin exposure varied. The CDR3 spans 15 residues. J lost 2 bases, V lost 7 bases, and 8 bases had no gene match. Germline V gene data show CDR1 as MDHEN and CDR2 as SYDVKM. V is TRBV28 and J is TRBJ1-2; 9 positions agree with TRBD1. This sample comprised peripheral blood mononuclear cells (PBMCs), obtained before the second cycle of nivolumab. This TCR derives from a human donor with classical Hodgkin lymphoma. CDR3 in DNA: TGTGCCAGCAACCTATACAGGGGGCAAAACTATGGCTACACCTTC. Its translation: CASNLYRGQNYGYTF.